The 2 T cell receptor beta chains presented below share a single source sample, sequenced in a study of T-cell memory formation after mild COVID-19. TCRdb passed the 5' RACE reads through MiXCR, listing each CDR3 protein once. The table lists fewer than 250,000 distinct CDR3 sequences, under 12% of them singletons. Sequencing was performed on PBMCs or a T cell subset sorted from them (not recorded which). Receptors originate from a man aged 18 to 29 who had mild COVID-19 (a few samples of this study predate the infection). Cell type and time point are not known.

This clonotype was counted between two and nine times. This chain links TRBV7-8 with TRBJ2-6, with unresolved D. The CDR3 covers 15 residues. V lost 5 bases and J 3 bases, leaving 11 bases between the germline ends. Germline loops: CDR1 SGHVS, CDR2 FQNEAQ. This CDR3 reads CASSPDLLGANVLTF. CDR3 DNA sequence: TGTGCCAGCAGCCCTGACCTTCTTGGGGCCAACGTCCTGACTTTC.

This clonotype was seen only a few times. This chain connects TRBV12-3 or TRBV12-4 to TRBJ2-7; D is ambiguous. The CDR3 is 12 residues long. V was trimmed by 2 bases and J by 6 bases, leaving 8 bases between them. The chain's CDR3 is CASSLTVSEQYF. The CDR3 region has the DNA TGTGCCAGCAGTTTAACGGTGTCCGAGCAGTACTTC.